These 26 T cell receptor beta chains share one sample of origin, sequenced in a study of CD8+CD57+ T cells in acquired aplastic anemia. Flow cytometry had shown expanded CD8+CD57+ cells in the patients chosen for sequencing. The template used for profiling TCR beta VDJ and CDR3 was genomic DNA. Via MiXCR, TCRdb re-called the reads, giving one row per CDR3 protein. The sample has about 150,000 distinct CDR3 sequences, about 54% seen once. Sequenced input: sorted CD4+, CD8+, or CD8+CD57+ T cells (not recorded which) from PBMCs. These receptors were obtained from a human donor with aplastic anemia.

This clonotype was detected ten times or more. The chain is built from TRBV9 and TRBJ2-7; D uncertain. Germline assignment: CDR1 SGDLS and CDR2 YYNGEE. V shed 7 bases and J shed 0 bases, with 5 bases lying between them. The CDR3 runs to 11 residues. In DNA, the CDR3 is TGTGCCAGCGGAAGCTCCTACGAGCAGTACTTC. Translating it yields CASGSSYEQYF.

The sample holds many counts of this clonotype. The chain carries TRBV4-3 and TRBJ1-1; 9 bases fit TRBD1. V was clipped by 3 bases and J by 6 bases; unmatched bases: 5. This CDR3 contains 14 residues. Germline V gene sequence: CDR1 LGHNA, CDR2 YSLEER. This CDR3 is CASSQGQGGSEAFF. CDR3 nucleotide sequence: TGCGCCAGCAGCCAGGGACAGGGTGGTTCTGAAGCTTTCTTT.

J is TRBJ2-7 and V is TRBV14; D is uncertain. The CDR3 covers 8 residues. V was pared by 8 bases and J by 6 bases, with 2 bases between. Germline values: CDR1 SGHDN, CDR2 FVKESK. Here the CDR3 DNA reads TGTGCCAGCCTCGAGCAGTACTTC. Residues: CASLEQYF.

This clonotype was observed a single time. A much larger clone differs by one base, so this may be a read error. The J gene is TRBJ1-1, the V gene TRBV12-3 or TRBV12-4; maybe TRBD1 (5 bases). The CDR3 loop spans 14 amino acids. The chain's CDR3 is CTSRDRGEFTEAFF. The CDR3 region has the DNA TGTACCAGCCGAGATAGGGGTGAGTTCACTGAAGCTTTCTTT.

In this sample, this clonotype turned up many times. This chain links TRBV11-1 with TRBJ2-1, with 13 nucleotides matching TRBD2. The CDR3 covers 17 residues. With 4 bases clipped from V and 6 bases from J, the junction kept 9 bases outside the gene matches. CDR1 and CDR2 (germline): SGHAT, FQDESV (reference sequence). In nucleotides, the CDR3 is TGTGCCAGCAGCTCACCCATCACTAGCGGGGGGGCCAATGAGCAGTTCTTC. As protein: CASSSPITSGGANEQFF.

This clonotype has ten or more counts. The chain recombines TRBV4-1 with TRBJ2-7; 9 positions agree with TRBD1. The CDR3 runs to 14 residues. With V trimmed by 4 bases and J by 6 bases, 7 bases remained unmatched. Germline CDR1 and CDR2: MGHRA and YSYEKL. This CDR3 is CASSPGQGSSEQYF. The CDR3 coding sequence is TGCGCCAGCAGCCCGGGACAGGGTAGTAGCGAGCAGTACTTC.

This chain uses TRBV24-1 with TRBJ2-5, with D perhaps matching TRBD1 or TRBD2 (5 bases each). This CDR3 has 14 amino acids. Germline V gene lookup returns CDR1 KGHDR and CDR2 SFDVKD. V was pared by 5 bases and J by 5 bases, with 14 bases between. The CDR3 protein is CATSGATEGETQYF. CDR3 coding DNA: TGTGCCACCAGTGGTGCGACAGAGGGGGAGACCCAGTACTTC.

This clonotype was seen many times. The genes are TRBV27 and TRBJ2-7; 8 nucleotides align to TRBD2. From germline, CDR1 is MNHEY and CDR2 SMNVEV (reference sequence). The CDR3 is 14 residues long. Trimming took 7 bases from V and 2 from J; bases not matched to a gene: 7. The CDR3 DNA reads as TGTGCCAGCATGGTAGCGACTAGCGCCTACGAGCAGTACTTC. It translates to CASMVATSAYEQYF.

This clonotype occurred once. This chain joins TRBV7-3 and TRBJ1-1; the D is unclear. The germline gives CDR1 SGHTA, CDR2 FQGTGA. Deletions cut 1 base from V and 4 bases from J, with 10 bases between. This CDR3 is 14 amino acids long. The CDR3 coding sequence is TGTGCCAGCAGCTTAAACGTTGGAAGCACTGAAGCTTTCTTT. Its protein is CASSLNVGSTEAFF.

The chain carries TRBV10-1 and TRBJ1-5; tentatively, D is TRBD1 (6 bases). Deletions cut 6 bases from V and 0 bases from J, with 9 bases between. The CDR3 contains 14 residues. Germline V gives CDR1 WNHNN, CDR2 SYGVQD (reference sequence). CDR3 residues: CASSQGHSNQPQHF. The CDR3 region has the DNA TGCGCCAGCAGCCAGGGACATAGCAATCAGCCCCAGCATTTT.

As concerns this clonotype: One junction end does not reproduce the germline sequence, and a read error may be involved. This chain's CDR3 is CARGQVTNSPLNF. The CDR3 DNA reads TGTGCCAGAGGGCAGGTGACTAATTCACCCCTCAACTTT. The rearrangement links TRBV2 to TRBJ1-6; D remains unclear. CDR3 length equals 13 residues. Germline-derived CDR1 and CDR2 are SNHLY and FYNNEI.

The V gene is TRBV29-1, the J gene TRBJ2-1; D is possibly TRBD2 (6 bases). V was pared by 4 bases and J by 3 bases, with 10 bases between. The germline V gene has CDR1 SQVTM and CDR2 ANQGSEA. There are 13 residues in the CDR3. The CDR3 DNA is TGCAGCGTTGGAGGCGGGGACTACAATGAGCAGTTCTTC. This translates into CSVGGGDYNEQFF.

This clonotype was seen at least ten times. CDR3 bases: TGCAGTGCTAGAGATAGCCAGGGGAGTGAAGCTAACTATGGCTACACCTTC. Encoded protein: CSARDSQGSEANYGYTF. J is TRBJ1-2 and V is TRBV20-1; D perhaps matches TRBD1 (6 bases). Germline V gene lookup returns CDR1 DFQATT and CDR2 SNEGSKA (reference sequence). The ends were cut back, 0 bases at V and 0 bases at J, with 17 bases in the middle. This CDR3 has 17 amino acids.

In its sample, this clonotype was seen a few times. This rearrangement joins TRBV24-1 to TRBJ2-2; 11 bases agree with TRBD1. CDR3 length equals 17 residues. Germline V CDR1 and CDR2: KGHDR, SFDVKD. V was clipped by 4 bases and J by 0 bases; unmatched bases: 3. Written as DNA, the CDR3 is TGTGCCACCAGTGACTGGACAGGGGGCGCGAACACCGGGGAGCTGTTTTTT. Its translation: CATSDWTGGANTGELFF.

The chain links TRBV9 to TRBJ1-2, with 8 bases identical to TRBD1. V lost 5 bases, J lost 0 bases, and 12 bases stayed unmatched. Germline CDR1 SGDLS, CDR2 YYNGEE. The CDR3 is 17 amino acids. The CDR3 spells CASSLGTGQASNYGYTF. CDR3 in DNA: TGTGCCAGCAGTCTCGGGACAGGACAAGCCTCTAACTATGGCTACACCTTC.

This clonotype was counted only a few times. CDR3 bases: TGTGCCACCAGTGCTACCGTCTACGAGCAGTACTTC. Protein product: CATSATVYEQYF. The chain combines TRBV24-1 with TRBJ2-7; D is ambiguous. The V and J ends lost 5 bases and 3 bases respectively, with 7 bases between them. The germline V gene has CDR1 KGHDR and CDR2 SFDVKD. This CDR3 has 12 amino acids.

This clonotype was counted ten times or more. The rearrangement uses TRBV11-1 and TRBJ1-2; D unresolved. Per germline, CDR1 SGHAT and CDR2 FQDESV (reference sequence). This CDR3 is 16 amino acids long. V was pared by 4 bases and J by 1 base, with 16 bases between. The CDR3 DNA sequence: TGTGCCAGCAGCTCCCCCGCCCAGGCCTATAACTATGGCTACACCTTC. Protein sequence: CASSSPAQAYNYGYTF.

This clonotype was detected only once. This may stem from a read error, because a much larger clone lies one nucleotide away. This CDR3 is missing its conserved last phenylalanine or tryptophan, likely due to a read error. The chain recombines TRBV6-5 with TRBJ1-1, with a tentative D call TRBD1 (6 bases). CDR1 is MNHEY, CDR2 SVGAGI, per germline. The CDR3 has 14 residues. Trimming took off 2 bases at V and 3 bases at J, with 10 bases between the two ends. This CDR3 is CASSYTGLDTEAFS. The CDR3 DNA sequence: TGTGCCAGCAGTTACACAGGGTTGGACACTGAAGCTTTCTCT.

This rearrangement joins TRBV9 to TRBJ2-7, with 7 bases that match TRBD1. Germline-derived CDR1 and CDR2 are SGDLS and YYNGEE. Unmatched junction bases numbered 6, after V lost 0 bases and J lost 3 bases. CDR3 size: 15 residues. CDR3 loop: CASSVGGTALYEQYF. CDR3 DNA: TGTGCCAGCAGCGTAGGTGGGACAGCCCTCTACGAGCAGTACTTC.

This clonotype was counted only a few times. A much larger clone differs from this one at a single base, so this may be a read error. The chain couples TRBV5-4 to TRBJ2-7; D unclear. This CDR3 comprises 14 residues. V lost 1 base and J 2 bases, leaving 10 bases between the germline ends. The germline V gene encodes CDR1 SGHNT and CDR2 YYREEE (reference sequence). The CDR3 loop reads CASSLSVGAYEQYF. CDR3 nucleotides: TGTGCCAGCAGCTTGAGCGTAGGAGCCTACGAGCAGTACTTC. The full variable domain, with the rest looked up from reference TRBV5-4 and TRBJ2-7, is ETGVTQSPTHLIKTRGQQVTLRCSSQSGHNTVSWYQQALGQGPQFIFQYYREEENGRGNFPPRFSGLQFPNYSSELNVNALELDDSALYLCASSLSVGAYEQYFGPGTRLTVT.

The V gene is TRBV20-1, the J gene TRBJ2-5; no reliable D call. Trimming removed 2 bases at V and 0 bases at J, with 7 bases between. Germline CDR1 and CDR2: DFQATT and SNEGSKA (reference sequence). The length of the CDR3 is 13 residues. The CDR3 bases are TGCAGTGCTAGACTTGGGTACCAAGAGACCCAGTACTTC. It codes for CSARLGYQETQYF.

This chain uses TRBV19 with TRBJ2-1; 7 bases are shared with TRBD2. This CDR3 comprises 15 residues. V trimming: 4 bases; J trimming: 12 bases; junction bases outside the gene matches: 15. Germline V gene sequence: CDR1 LNHDA, CDR2 SQIVND (reference sequence). The CDR3 DNA sequence: TGTGCCAGTAGTAGCGGGGGAGACGGCAATGAGTGGCAGTTCTTC. Residues: CASSSGGDGNEWQFF. Supplemented by reference TRBV19 and TRBJ2-1, the full variable domain reads DGGITQSPKYLFRKEGQNVTLSCEQNLNHDAMYWYRQDPGQGLRLIYYSQIVNDFQKGDIAEGYSVSREKKESFPLTVTSAQKNPTAFYLCASSSGGDGNEWQFFGPGTRLTVL.

CDR3: CASSSQGLAGGQETQYF. The CDR3 region has the DNA TGTGCCAGCAGCTCACAGGGACTAGCGGGGGGGCAAGAGACCCAGTACTTC. The V call is TRBV7-8, the J call TRBJ2-5; 16 bases line up with TRBD2. From germline, CDR1 is SGHVS and CDR2 FQNEAQ. The CDR3 is 17 amino acids. V gave up 4 bases and J gave up 2 bases; unmatched junction bases: 4. Combining the CDR3 with reference TRBV7-8 and TRBJ2-5 gives the whole variable domain GAGVSQSPRYKVAKRGQDVALRCDPISGHVSLFWYQQALGQGPEFLTYFQNEAQLDKSGLPSDRFFAERPEGSVSTLKIQRTQQEDSAVYLCASSSQGLAGGQETQYFGPGTRLLVL.

This chain joins TRBV7-9 and TRBJ1-2; D possibly corresponds to TRBD1 (6 bases). V lost 5 bases, J lost 4 bases, and 11 bases lay in between. Germline V gene sequence: CDR1 SEHNR, CDR2 FQNEAQ (reference sequence). The CDR3 contains 13 residues. The CDR3, as DNA: TGTGCCAGCAGCCACGGACAGACCTATGGCTACACCTTC. Translating gives CASSHGQTYGYTF.

Only one count was recorded for this clonotype. This chain uses TRBV20-1 with TRBJ1-5; D is unresolved. CDR1 and CDR2 from the germline V gene are DFQATT and SNEGSKA (reference sequence). V lost 6 bases, J lost 0 bases, and 6 bases lay in between. This CDR3 is built from 12 residues. CDR3 in amino acids: CSARDSNQPQHF. CDR3 in DNA: TGCAGTGCCCGGGATAGCAATCAGCCCCAGCATTTT.

This rearrangement joins TRBV11-2 to TRBJ2-1; 7 bases are a match to TRBD1. The CDR3 is 16 amino acids. Germline CDR1 is SGHAT and CDR2 is FQNNGV. V dropped 0 bases and J dropped 8; count of bases not matched to a gene: 10. The CDR3 region has the DNA TGTGCCAGCAGCTTAGATTGGGCAGGGGGTACCCATGAGCAGTTCTTC. Its translation: CASSLDWAGGTHEQFF. Together with reference TRBV11-2 and TRBJ2-1, the CDR3 gives the full variable domain: EAGVAQSPRYKIIEKRQSVAFWCNPISGHATLYWYQQILGQGPKLLIQFQNNGVVDDSQLPKDRFSAERLKGVDSTLKIQPAKLEDSAVYLCASSLDWAGGTHEQFFGPGTRLTVL.